The present T cell receptor beta chain was sequenced within a study of OX40 agonist ivuxolimab in advanced cancers. With baseline, cycle 4 day 1, and cycle 7 day 1 as timepoints, blood was sampled. Germline values: CDR1 MNHEY, CDR2 SMNVEV (reference sequence). The CDR3 is made up of 18 amino acids. V was pared by 3 bases and J by 4 bases, with 22 bases between. Clones were sequenced by immunoSEQ multiplex PCR, and TCRdb holds only the in-frame ones, with some missing. There are about 73,000 clones in the sample; 75% to 90% occur only once, and roughly 11% lies in the top ten. The TCR was taken from an adult with an advanced solid tumor such as melanoma, head and neck, liver or kidney cancer. Material: CD4+ or CD8+ T cells sorted from blood, obtained in a trial of the OX40 agonist ivuxolimab. The chain links TRBV27 to TRBJ2-1; D might be TRBD1 (7 bases). The CDR3 DNA follows: TGTGCCAGCAGTTTCCTCTTTGATGGAGGGGGCTATTACAATGAGCAGTTCTTC. Translating it yields CASSFLFDGGGYYNEQFF.